A selection of T cell receptor beta chains follows, all from one sample in a study of memory CD4+ T cells and cytomegalovirus serostatus. Some clones are missing from TCRdb's copy, which holds only in-frame ones; the method was immunoSEQ multiplex PCR. The sample yields fewer than 40,000 clones, around 79% seen once. Sequenced input: memory CD4+ T cells from blood. These receptors all stem from an adult in good health and CMV-seronegative. Each CDR3 is given with its conserved first and last residue. The D gene is left open where the match is weak. Not all rows give a size; the values are once, few, many and, for expanded clones, a class.

D gene | clone size | J gene | V gene | CDR3 DNA | CDR3 protein
TRBD1 | . | TRBJ1-6 | TRBV18 | TGTGCCAGCCAGTTTCAGGGGGCTTCACCCCTCCACTTT | CASQFQGASPLHF
. | . | TRBJ2-5 | TRBV25-1 | TGTGCCAGCAGTGACGTTAGCCGGGAGACCCAGTACTTC | CASSDVSRETQYF
. | . | TRBJ1-2 | TRBV5-1 | TGCGCCAGCAGCTTAGACGACTACAGTAACTATGGCTACACCTTC | CASSLDDYSNYGYTF
TRBD1 | . | TRBJ2-3 | TRBV14 | TGTGCCAGCAGCCAGGCTAGGGGGCTTTTTTCCACAGATACGCAGTATTTT | CASSQARGLFSTDTQYF
. | . | TRBJ1-5 | TRBV6-1 | TGTGCCAGCAGTTTCAGCAATCAGCCCCAGCATTTT | CASSFSNQPQHF
TRBD1 | once | TRBJ1-1 | TRBV19 | TGTGCCAGTAGTCGATTGTCCGGGACAGGGTCCACTGAAGCTTTCTTT | CASSRLSGTGSTEAFF
. | . | TRBJ2-7 | TRBV7-8 | TGTGCCAGCAGCTTGGGGTACTCCTACGAGCAGTACTTC | CASSLGYSYEQYF
. | . | TRBJ1-5 | TRBV6-5 | TGTGCCAGCAGCCAGGGTTCCCAGCCCCAGCATTTT | CASSQGSQPQHF
TRBD1 | . | TRBJ1-3 | TRBV5-1 | TGCGCCAGCAGCGAAACAGGGGGCGCCGGAAACACCATATATTTT | CASSETGGAGNTIYF
. | . | TRBJ1-1 | TRBV6-6 | TGTGCCAGCAGTCCGGCTACAGGGATCATGAACACTGAAGCTTTCTTT | CASSPATGIMNTEAFF
TRBD1 | . | TRBJ1-6 | TRBV30 | TGTGCCTGGAGTCCCGGACAGGGAGTTACCCCCCTCCACTTT | CAWSPGQGVTPLHF
. | . | TRBJ2-7 | TRBV27 | TGTGCCAGCAGTTTAGGTCTGATCTACGAGCAGTACTTC | CASSLGLIYEQYF
TRBD1 | once | TRBJ1-5 | TRBV19 | TGTGCCAGTAGTATGATCCGGACAGGGGACAATCAGCCCCAGCATTTT | CASSMIRTGDNQPQHF
. | . | TRBJ1-1 | TRBV19 | TGTGCCAGTAGCTCGGGACGAGGAGTTACTGAAGCTTTCTTT | CASSSGRGVTEAFF
. | once | TRBJ1-1 | TRBV10-1 | TGCGCCAGCAGTTCGGACGGGAACACTGAAGCTTTCTTT | CASSSDGNTEAFF
. | . | TRBJ1-2 | TRBV30 | TGTGCCTGGAGTCTGGAGAGGATCTATGGCTACACCTTC | CAWSLERIYGYTF
TRBD2 | . | TRBJ2-1 | TRBV30 | TGTGCCTGGAGTGGAAGCGGGGGGGCCAGCAATGAGCAGTTCTTC | CAWSGSGGASNEQFF
. | medium-sized | TRBJ2-2 | TRBV11-1 | TGTGCCAGCAGCTTAGGTTACAGGGACAATGGGGAGCTGTTTTTT | CASSLGYRDNGELFF
. | few | TRBJ1-4 | TRBV14 | TGTGCCAGCAGCCAAGTCGGTGGTTATACTGAAAAACTGTTTTTT | CASSQVGGYTEKLFF
TRBD1 | once | TRBJ2-5 | TRBV5-1 | TGCGCCAGCAGCTCAGGGGGCGCGGGTGCCTTAGAGACCCAGTACTTC | CASSSGGAGALETQYF
. | few | TRBJ1-5 | TRBV7-2 | TGTGCCAGCAGCGTCGACGGGGGGCAACAGCCCCAGCATTTT | CASSVDGGQQPQHF
. | . | TRBJ2-2 | TRBV10-2 | TGCGCCAGCAGGGACGCTTCAGTTGGGGGAGACGGGGAGCTGTTTTTT | CASRDASVGGDGELFF